This T cell receptor beta chain was captured by sequencing in a study of lymphopenia after photon versus proton radiotherapy. Overall study results and limits: After the lymphocyte nadir, photon-treated repertoires showed oligoclonal expansion, especially of CD8+ Temra cells. Authors raise, but do not show, better survival with proton therapy. Photon-treated patients lost naive T cells and TCR diversity; proton-treated stayed stable. In patients who died, overall survival fell as post-nadir TCR diversity dropped more.

Remarks on this clone: Its antigen is undetermined.

TCRdb keeps only in-frame clones here, not all; method: immunoSEQ multiplex PCR. The sample lists about 65,000 clones, approximately 87% seen once, with 10% to 12% in the top ten. Germline values: CDR1 LNHDA, CDR2 SQIVND (reference sequence). This CDR3 contains 12 residues. Trimming took 4 bases from V and 5 from J, leaving 8 bases between them. The sequence was obtained from a man older than 75 with esophageal cancer. This chain joins TRBV19 and TRBJ2-5, with a weak D call TRBD2 (6 bases). This material consisted of peripheral blood, taken from a patient treated with proton-based radiotherapy. CDR3 DNA sequence: TGTGCCAGTAGTAGGGACTTGGAGACCCAGTACTTC. Encoded protein: CASSRDLETQYF.